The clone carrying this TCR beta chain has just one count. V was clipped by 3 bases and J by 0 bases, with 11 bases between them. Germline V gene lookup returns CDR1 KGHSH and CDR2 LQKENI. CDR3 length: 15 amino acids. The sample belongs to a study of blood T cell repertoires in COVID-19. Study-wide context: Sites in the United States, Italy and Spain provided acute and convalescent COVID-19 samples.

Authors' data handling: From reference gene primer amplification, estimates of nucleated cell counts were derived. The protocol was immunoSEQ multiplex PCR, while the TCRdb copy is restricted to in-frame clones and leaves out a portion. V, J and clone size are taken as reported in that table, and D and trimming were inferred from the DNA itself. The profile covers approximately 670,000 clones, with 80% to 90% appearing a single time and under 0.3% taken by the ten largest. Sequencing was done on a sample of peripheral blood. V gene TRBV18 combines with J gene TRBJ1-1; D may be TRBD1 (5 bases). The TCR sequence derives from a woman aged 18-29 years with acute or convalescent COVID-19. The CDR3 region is CASSPAGGMNTEAFF. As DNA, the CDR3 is TGTGCCAGCTCACCGGCGGGGGGAATGAACACTGAAGCTTTCTTT.